Below are 8 T cell receptor beta chains sequenced from a single sample in a study of shared clonotypes between healthy human individuals. It was CD45RO-negative cells, positively selected for CCR7, that made up naive CD8 cells, with terminally differentiated effector memory CD45RA+ cells excluded. The assay was immunoSEQ multiplex PCR, and TCRdb's table has in-frame clones only and misses some. The repertoire holds roughly 2.1 million clones, with more than 85% as singletons. The specimen sequenced was naive CD8+ T cells from PBMCs. The receptor source for this set is a man between 18 and 35 years old in good health. Some clones in this sample may be carry-over from other donors' samples.

The genes are TRBV15 and TRBJ1-5; the D is unclear. The V gene lost 0 bases and the J gene lost 3 bases, with 9 bases spanning the gap. CDR1 and CDR2 (germline): LNHNV, YYDKDF (reference sequence). CDR3 length: 15 residues. The CDR3 nucleotides are TGTGCCACCAGCAGAGATTGGAACCCCAATCAGCCCCAGCATTTT. Encoded protein: CATSRDWNPNQPQHF.

V usage is TRBV7-2 and J usage is TRBJ1-5; D gene uncertain. The CDR3 loop spans 13 amino acids. Trimming removed 0 bases from V and 11 bases from J, with 11 bases in between. Per germline, CDR1 SGHTA and CDR2 FQGNSA. In DNA form, the CDR3 reads TGTGCCAGCAGCTTAGCTCCCAGGACCGCCCAGCATTTT. Residues: CASSLAPRTAQHF.

CDR3 amino acids: CASRGLAEASTDTQYF. DNA for the CDR3: TGTGCCAGCAGGGGGCTAGCGGAGGCTAGCACAGATACGCAGTATTTT. The gene calls are TRBV11-1 and TRBJ2-3; TRBD2 aligns across 7 bases. Looked up from germline, CDR1 is SGHAT and CDR2 is FQDESV (reference sequence). This CDR3 is 16 amino acids long. J gave up 0 bases and V 6 bases, and 9 bases lay outside the gene matches.

Only one count was recorded for this clone. This CDR3 is also generated by other DNA sequences in the sample. The V gene is TRBV27, the J gene TRBJ2-1; 8 bases fit TRBD2. The CDR3 covers 14 residues. Germline CDR1 reads MNHEY; CDR2 reads SMNVEV (reference sequence). DNA for the CDR3: TGTGCATCAAGGAGCGGGAGCTCCTACAATGAGCAGTTCTTC. It translates to CASRSGSSYNEQFF.

This chain links TRBV7-2 with TRBJ1-5; 7 nucleotides align to TRBD1. This CDR3 has 18 residues. Germline CDR1 and CDR2: SGHTA and FQGNSA. V shed 1 base and J 5 bases; nucleotides not matched to a gene: 14. The CDR3 loop reads CASSLDDRVEGFDQPQHF. The CDR3 DNA reads TGTGCCAGCAGCTTAGATGACAGGGTAGAGGGCTTCGATCAGCCCCAGCATTTT.

The chain combines TRBV6-5 with TRBJ1-5; D gene uncertain. CDR3 length: 13 amino acids. V shed 0 bases and J shed 5 bases, with 5 bases lying between them. Germline CDR1 is MNHEY and CDR2 is SVGAGI. The CDR3 nucleotides are TGTGCCAGCAGTTACTCTTGGGATCAGCCCCAGCATTTT. Translating gives CASSYSWDQPQHF.

V gene TRBV28 combines with J gene TRBJ1-2; D may be TRBD1 (5 bases). Trimming took 6 bases from V and 0 from J, leaving 17 bases between them. Germline V gene lookup returns CDR1 MDHEN and CDR2 SYDVKM. The CDR3 covers 16 residues. CDR3 amino acids: CASRRGRLNPNYGYTF. For the CDR3, the DNA is TGTGCCAGCAGACGGGGCCGCCTCAATCCTAACTATGGCTACACCTTC.

Concerning this clone itself: This sample includes further DNA sequences coding for the same CDR3. The rearrangement joins TRBV27 to TRBJ2-1, with 8 bases fitting TRBD1. J was trimmed by 3 bases and V by 6 bases; bases with no gene match: 4. Germline CDR1 MNHEY, CDR2 SMNVEV (reference sequence). This CDR3 is 14 amino acids long. The CDR3 DNA reads TGTGCCAGCAGCGGACAGGGAAGCTACAATGAGCAGTTCTTC. Its protein product is CASSGQGSYNEQFF.